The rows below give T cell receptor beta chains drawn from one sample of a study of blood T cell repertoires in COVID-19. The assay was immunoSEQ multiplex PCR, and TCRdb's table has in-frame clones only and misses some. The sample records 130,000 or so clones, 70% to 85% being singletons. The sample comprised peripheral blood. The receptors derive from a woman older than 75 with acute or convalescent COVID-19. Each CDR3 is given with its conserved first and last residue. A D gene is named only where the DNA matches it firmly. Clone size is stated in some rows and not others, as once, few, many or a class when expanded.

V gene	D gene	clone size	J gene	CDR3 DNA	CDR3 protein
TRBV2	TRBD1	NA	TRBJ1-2	TGTGCCAGCAGGCCCGGACAGGGAGGTGGCTACACCTTC	CASRPGQGGGYTF
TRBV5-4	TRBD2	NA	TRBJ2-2	TGTGCCAGCACCCGAGCGGGAGAGGGCGGGGAGCTGTTTTTT	CASTRAGEGGELFF
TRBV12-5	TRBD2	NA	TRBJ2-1	TGTGCTAGTGCCCTCAGACTTGCGGGGGGCCGAAGATGGGACAATGAGCAGTTCTTC	CASALRLAGGRRWDNEQFF
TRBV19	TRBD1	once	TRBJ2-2	TGTGCCAGTAGTACCGCTGACAGGGCCCCGTGGGAGCTGTTTTTT	CASSTADRAPWELFF
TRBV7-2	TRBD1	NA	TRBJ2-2	TGTGCCAGCAGCTTAAACCCAACAGGGGGCGGAAACACCGGGGAGCTGTTTTTT	CASSLNPTGGGNTGELFF
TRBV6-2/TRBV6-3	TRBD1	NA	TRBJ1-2	TGTGCCAGCAGTTGGACAGGGGTACCTAACTATGGCTACACCTTC	CASSWTGVPNYGYTF
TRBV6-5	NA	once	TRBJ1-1	TGTGCCAGCAGACCGGGAGCTTTTTTGACTGAAGCTTTCTTT	CASRPGAFLTEAFF
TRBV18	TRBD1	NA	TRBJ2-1	TGTGCCAGCTCAAATCAACCGGGACAGGGTGCCAATGAGCAGTTCTTC	CASSNQPGQGANEQFF
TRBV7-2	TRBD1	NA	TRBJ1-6	TGTGCCAGCAGCTTAGTTGACAGGGGATCACCCCTCCACTTT	CASSLVDRGSPLHF
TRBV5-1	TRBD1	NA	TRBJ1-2	TGCGCCAGCAGCTTGGGAATCGGGACAGGGGGCATAAGCTACACCTTC	CASSLGIGTGGISYTF
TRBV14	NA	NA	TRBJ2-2	TGTGCCAGCAGCCAAGTCCGGGATACCGGGGAGCTGTTTTTT	CASSQVRDTGELFF
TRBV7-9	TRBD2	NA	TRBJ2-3	TGTGCCAGCAGCCTGCCGTCCAGCGGGGGCCATTCATACACAGATACGCAGTATTTT	CASSLPSSGGHSYTDTQYF
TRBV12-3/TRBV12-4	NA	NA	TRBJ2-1	TGTGCCAGCAGTTGGCTCACCTACAATGAGCAGTTCTTC	CASSWLTYNEQFF
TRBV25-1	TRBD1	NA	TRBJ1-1	TGTGCCAGCAGTGCCGATCTAGGACAGGGGAAAACTGAAGCTTTCTTT	CASSADLGQGKTEAFF
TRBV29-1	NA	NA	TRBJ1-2	TGCAGCGTTGTTCAAGAAGTCGGCTATGGCTACACCTTC	CSVVQEVGYGYTF
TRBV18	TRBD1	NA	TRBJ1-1	TGTGCCAGCTCCGGACAGGGCAGGAACACTGAAGCTTTCTTT	CASSGQGRNTEAFF
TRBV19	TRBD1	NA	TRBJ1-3	TGTGCCAGTAGTTTGACCGGGACAGGGGCTGGAAACACCATATATTTT	CASSLTGTGAGNTIYF
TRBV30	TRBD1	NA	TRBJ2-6	TGTGCCTGGAGAGACAGGGCTTTCGGGGCCAACGTCCTGACTTTC	CAWRDRAFGANVLTF
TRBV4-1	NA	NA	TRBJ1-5	TGCGCCAGCAGCCAAGAGAGACTGGAAAATCAGCCCCAGCATTTT	CASSQERLENQPQHF
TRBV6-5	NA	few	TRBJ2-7	TGTGCCAGCAGCCCGGGGTCCACCTCCTCCTACGAGCAGTACTTC	CASSPGSTSSYEQYF
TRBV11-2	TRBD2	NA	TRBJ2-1	TGTGCCAGCAGCTTACATCTAGCGGGAACCACCAATGAGCAGTTCTTC	CASSLHLAGTTNEQFF
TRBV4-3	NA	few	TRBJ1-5	TGCGCCAGCAGCCCTCGTCTAGATAGCAATCAGCCCCAGCATTTT	CASSPRLDSNQPQHF
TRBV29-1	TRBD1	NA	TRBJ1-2	TGCAGCGTAAAGGGACAGGGTAATTTCGACTATGGCTACACCTTC	CSVKGQGNFDYGYTF
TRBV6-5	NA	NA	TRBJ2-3	TGTGCCAGCAGTTACTCGGGGGGACGTGGGGTTTCTACGCAGTATTTT	CASSYSGGRGVSTQYF
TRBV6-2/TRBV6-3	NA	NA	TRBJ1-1	TGTGCCAGCAGTTACTCGATATCGAGTGAAGCTTTCTTT	CASSYSISSEAFF
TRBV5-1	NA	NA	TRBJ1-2	TGCGCCAGCAGCCTCGCTGGGGGCCCTCTTGGCTACACCTTC	CASSLAGGPLGYTF
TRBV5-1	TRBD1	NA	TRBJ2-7	TGCGCCAGCAGCCACGACAGGGGCAGCTCCTACGAGCAGTACTTC	CASSHDRGSSYEQYF
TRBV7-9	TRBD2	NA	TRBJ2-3	TGTGCCAGCAGCCCCCGGGGAGCGGGAGGGCAGACAGATACGCAGTATTTT	CASSPRGAGGQTDTQYF
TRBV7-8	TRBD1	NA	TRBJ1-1	TGTGCCAGCAGCCTACCTGGACAGGGTATGATCGCCCTCACTGAAGCTTTCTTT	CASSLPGQGMIALTEAFF
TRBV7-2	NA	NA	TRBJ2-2	TGTGCCAGCAGCCTAGCCCTCGGGGGATCTGGGGAGCTGTTTTTT	CASSLALGGSGELFF
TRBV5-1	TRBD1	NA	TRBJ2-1	TGCGCCAGCAGCTTGGCGGGACAGGCCCATGAGCAGTTCTTC	CASSLAGQAHEQFF
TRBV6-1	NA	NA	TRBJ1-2	TGTGCCAGCAGTGAATACCCCAGGGGCAGGGGTGGCTACACCTTC	CASSEYPRGRGGYTF
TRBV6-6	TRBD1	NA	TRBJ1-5	TGTGCCAGCAGTGGGGGGACAGGGCGCAATCAGCCCCAGCATTTT	CASSGGTGRNQPQHF
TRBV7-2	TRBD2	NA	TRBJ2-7	TGTGCCAGCAGCCAGGGACTAGCGGGAGGTCGTTCCAACGAGCAGTACTTC	CASSQGLAGGRSNEQYF
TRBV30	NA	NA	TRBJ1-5	TGTGCCTGGTCGGAGAATAGCAATCAGCCCCAGCATTTT	CAWSENSNQPQHF
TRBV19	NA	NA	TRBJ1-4	TGTGCCAGTACGGGACAACGACCAGAAAAACTGTTTTTT	CASTGQRPEKLFF
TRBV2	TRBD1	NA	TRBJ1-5	TGTGCCAGCAGACGGGACAGGGAAAGACAGCATTTT	CASRRDRERQHF
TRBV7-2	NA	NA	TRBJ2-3	TGTGCCAGCAGCTTCGCAGGGGTAGATACGCAGTATTTT	CASSFAGVDTQYF
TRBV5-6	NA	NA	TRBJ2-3	TGTGCCAGCAGCTTGGGACAGTGGTGGGCTAGCACAGATACGCAGTATTTT	CASSLGQWWASTDTQYF
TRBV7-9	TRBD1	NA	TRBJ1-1	TGTGCCAGCAGCACACGAGGACAGGGTATGACCGCTTTCTTT	CASSTRGQGMTAFF
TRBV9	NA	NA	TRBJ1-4	TGTGCCAGCAGCGTAGCTGTAGGGGTTGGGGAAAAACTGTTTTTT	CASSVAVGVGEKLFF
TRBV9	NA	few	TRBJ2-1	TGTGCCAGCAGCGTTGGCGGGAACTCCTACAATGAGCAGTTCTTC	CASSVGGNSYNEQFF
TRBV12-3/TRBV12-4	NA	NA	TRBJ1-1	TGTGCCACCCACCGACACGGGAACACTGAAGCTTTCTTT	CATHRHGNTEAFF
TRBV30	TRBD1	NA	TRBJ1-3	TGTGCCTGGAGTGTAGGAGGGGGCCTCGGAAACACCATATATTTT	CAWSVGGGLGNTIYF
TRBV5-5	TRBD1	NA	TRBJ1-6	TGTGCCAGCAGCTTGACTAGGGGACAGAATAATTCACCCCTCCACTTT	CASSLTRGQNNSPLHF
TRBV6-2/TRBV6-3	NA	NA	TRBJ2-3	TGTGCCAGCAGTCCCCCGAGACTAGGAGGATCTGCACGCACAGATACGCAGTATTTT	CASSPPRLGGSARTDTQYF
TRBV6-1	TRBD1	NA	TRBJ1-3	TGTGCCAGCAGTGAACCGGGACAGCTTTACTCTGGAAACACCATATATTTT	CASSEPGQLYSGNTIYF
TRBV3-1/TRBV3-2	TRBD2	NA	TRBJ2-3	TGTGCCAGCAGCCAACGGGGACGGGGGGGCCGGCCACATACGCAGTATTTT	CASSQRGRGGRPHTQYF
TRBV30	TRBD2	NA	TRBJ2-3	TGTGCCTTGGACGGGACTAGCGGGAGAAATACGCAGTATTTT	CALDGTSGRNTQYF
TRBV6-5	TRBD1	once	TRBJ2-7	TGTGCCAGCAGCACCGGGACAGGGGACTCCTACGAGCAGTACTTC	CASSTGTGDSYEQYF
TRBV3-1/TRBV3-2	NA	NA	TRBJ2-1	TGTGCCAGCAGCCAACTCGGGGGTGAGCAGTTCTTC	CASSQLGGEQFF
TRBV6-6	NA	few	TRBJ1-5	TGTGCCAGCAGTCCGACAGATTTTTATAGCAATCAGCCCCAGCATTTT	CASSPTDFYSNQPQHF
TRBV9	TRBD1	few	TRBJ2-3	TGTGCCAGCAGCGTAAGGACAGGGGGCTCGGGCACAGATACGCAGTATTTT	CASSVRTGGSGTDTQYF
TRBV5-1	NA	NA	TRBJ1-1	TGCGCCAGCAGACAGGGTGTGAACACTGAAGCTTTCTTT	CASRQGVNTEAFF
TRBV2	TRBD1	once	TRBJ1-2	TGTGCCAGCAGTGACAGGGGGAATGGCTACACCTTC	CASSDRGNGYTF
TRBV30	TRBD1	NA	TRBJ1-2	TGTGCCTGGAGTGCCCTAGGGGGCGACTATGGCTACACCTTC	CAWSALGGDYGYTF
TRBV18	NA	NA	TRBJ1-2	TGTGCCAGCTCACCAAGTGGGGGGTATGGCTACACCTTC	CASSPSGGYGYTF
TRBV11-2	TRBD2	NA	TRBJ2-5	TGTGCCAGCGGGAGGGCGGGACTGTTAGAAGAGACCCAGTACTTC	CASGRAGLLEETQYF
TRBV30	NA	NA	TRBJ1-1	TGTGCCTGGAGTATGGGGGGGGTGAACACTGAAGCTTTCTTT	CAWSMGGVNTEAFF